The T cell receptor beta chain under discussion was sequenced for a study of T cells in Graves' hyperthyroidism and ophthalmopathy. V dropped 1 base and J dropped 3 bases, with 13 bases sitting between them. CDR3 length equals 15 residues. Looked up from germline, CDR1 is LGHDT and CDR2 is YNNKEL (reference sequence). In its sample, this clonotype was seen many times. RNA transcripts served as the template for amplifying TCR beta CDR3 regions. TCR CDR3 regions were first amplified by RT-PCR with HTBI primers. TCRdb processed the multiplex PCR reads anew with MiXCR; each CDR3 protein has one entry. The repertoire holds 490,000 or so distinct CDR3 sequences, with around a fifth as singletons.

Sequencing was carried out using blood. J is TRBJ2-7 and V is TRBV3-1, with D possibly being TRBD1 (5 bases). This TCR came from a woman between 65 and 79 years old with Graves' ophthalmopathy. The CDR3 nucleotides read TGTGCCAGCAGCCAAGTGGGGCAGGCCTACTACGAGCAGTACTTC. It codes for CASSQVGQAYYEQYF.